This paragraph reports one T cell receptor beta chain. Other DNA variants within this sample encode the same CDR3. The data are from a study of PD-L1 blockade in urothelial cancer. For the study at large: Male sex and bladder-origin urothelial cancer were recorded for about nine tenths of the roughly 29 patients. A median blood sample held approximately 150,000 T cells and approximately 83,000 unique TCRs.

The CDR3 has 14 residues. Deletions cut 2 bases from V and 2 bases from J, with 7 bases between. Germline V CDR1 and CDR2: MNHEY, SMNVEV (reference sequence). Using immunoSEQ multiplex PCR, the repertoire was profiled, and TCRdb retains in-frame clones only, with some absent. The sample lists more than 55,000 clones; about 86% were seen once. This TCR was recovered from a man aged 45-65 years with urothelial cancer. V is TRBV27 and J is TRBJ1-3; tentative D call: TRBD1 (6 bases). The material was PBMCs, obtained around atezolizumab (anti-PD-L1) treatment. As DNA, the CDR3 is TGTGCCAGCAGTTTAAGGGGGACTGGAAACACCATATATTTT. This translates into CASSLRGTGNTIYF.